This TCR beta chain comes out of a study of T cells in tuberculosis. The germline gives CDR1 SGHTA, CDR2 FQGNSA. Unmatched junction bases numbered 13, after V lost 5 bases and J lost 5 bases. There are 16 residues in the CDR3. General study points: GMM-specific TCRs were nearer to active tuberculosis alpha repertoires, suggesting expansion.

Using immunoSEQ multiplex PCR, the repertoire was profiled, and TCRdb retains in-frame clones only, with some absent. The data show about 25,000 clones, around nine tenths seen once. Of note for this clone: Antigen unknown.

This TCR derives from a donor aged 10-29 years with latent tuberculosis or without tuberculosis infection. Some clones in this sample may be carry-over from other donors' samples. What was sequenced was PBMCs. The rearrangement uses TRBV7-2 and TRBJ1-1; 8 bases map to TRBD1. DNA for the CDR3: TGTGCCAGCAGCCCAATACCTCAGGGGGCGGGGACTGAAGCTTTCTTT. It encodes CASSPIPQGAGTEAFF.